This entry lists 19 T cell receptor beta chains sequenced from one sample in a study of cytomegalovirus exposure and HLA in healthy donors. The primer mix had 60 Vbeta and 13 Jbeta primers. Here immunoSEQ multiplex PCR was the method, and the copy in TCRdb shows in-frame clones only, minus some. The sample lists more than 200,000 clones, almost 80% occurring once. Material for sequencing was PBMCs. The receptors come from a male donor in good health and CMV-seronegative.

This clone was detected only once. The chain has TRBV2 and TRBJ2-1, with 10 bases aligning to TRBD2. Unmatched junction bases numbered 8, after V lost 7 bases and J lost 5 bases. The CDR3 is made up of 15 amino acids. Germline V lookup: CDR1 SNHLY, CDR2 FYNNEI. The CDR3 DNA follows: TGTGCCAGCAAAGGCGTCACTAGCGGGAACAATGAGCAGTTCTTC. Amino acids: CASKGVTSGNNEQFF. The variable domain in full, completed from reference TRBV2 and TRBJ2-1, reads EPEVTQTPSHQVTQMGQEVILRCVPISNHLYFYWYRQILGQKVEFLVSFYNNEISEKSEIFDDQFSVERPDGSNFTLKIRSTKLEDSAMYFCASKGVTSGNNEQFFGPGTRLTVL.

This chain uses TRBV7-9 with TRBJ2-1; 7 positions match TRBD1. Germline assignment: CDR1 SEHNR and CDR2 FQNEAQ (reference sequence). The CDR3 length is 14 residues. The V and J ends lost 5 bases and 6 bases, in that order; junction bases with no gene match: 7. DNA for the CDR3: TGTGCCAGCAGCGTATTGGGACAGTTCAATGAGCAGTTCTTC. This translates into CASSVLGQFNEQFF.

J is TRBJ1-4 and V is TRBV9, with 9 bases lining up with TRBD1. The germline V gene encodes CDR1 SGDLS and CDR2 YYNGEE. The CDR3 consists of 16 residues. The trim removed 1 base at V and 5 bases at J, leaving 6 bases unmatched. CDR3 DNA: TGTGCCAGCAGCGTACGCCCGACAGGGGGAAATGAAAAACTGTTTTTT. It codes for CASSVRPTGGNEKLFF.

The chain links TRBV10-2 to TRBJ2-7; TRBD1 aligns across 9 bases. The CDR3 totals 15 residues. The trim removed 2 bases at V and 5 bases at J, leaving 7 bases unmatched. Germline V gene lookup returns CDR1 WSHSY and CDR2 SAAADI. The CDR3 DNA reads TGCGCCAGCAGTGAGAGGGACAGGGCAAAAAACGAGCAGTACTTC. Protein: CASSERDRAKNEQYF.

The sample holds one count of this clone. The chain employs TRBV5-1 and TRBJ2-7, with unresolved D. V was shortened by 0 bases and J by 2 bases, with 6 bases between the two germline ends. This CDR3 is 13 amino acids long. The germline V gene encodes CDR1 SGHRS and CDR2 YFSETQ. CDR3 in amino acids: CASSLAVTYEQYF. In nucleotides, the CDR3 is TGCGCCAGCAGCTTGGCGGTTACCTACGAGCAGTACTTC.

The chain is built from TRBV9 and TRBJ2-7; TRBD1 agrees at 9 bases. The germline CDR1 and CDR2 sequences are SGDLS and YYNGEE. There are 14 residues in the CDR3. V lost 2 bases, J lost 7 bases, and 7 bases stayed unmatched. Here the CDR3 reads CASSVVGQGREQYF. CDR3 in DNA: TGTGCCAGCAGCGTCGTCGGACAGGGGAGGGAGCAGTACTTC.

The genes are TRBV4-1 and TRBJ1-2; D remains ambiguous. Trimming shortened V by 0 bases and J by 4 bases, and 6 bases separated the two germline ends. Germline CDR1 reads MGHRA; CDR2 reads YSYEKL. This CDR3 has 13 residues. The CDR3 spells CASSQEASYGYTF. CDR3 sequence (DNA): TGCGCCAGCAGCCAAGAAGCAAGCTATGGCTACACCTTC.

This clone was found once. This sequence joins TRBV5-1 and TRBJ2-1; 11 bases line up with TRBD1. The CDR3 loop spans 14 amino acids. V lost 5 bases to trimming and J lost 9 bases; unmatched junction nucleotides: 7. Germline V gene lookup returns CDR1 SGHRS and CDR2 YFSETQ. DNA of the CDR3: TGCGCCAGCAGTTTCGGGACAGGGGGTTTTGAGCAGTTCTTC. This gives the protein CASSFGTGGFEQFF.

The chain is built from TRBV7-9 and TRBJ2-3; TRBD1 agrees at 9 bases. Germline-derived CDR1 and CDR2 are SEHNR and FQNEAQ (reference sequence). The CDR3 is made up of 14 amino acids. With V trimmed by 6 bases and J by 5 bases, 6 bases remained unmatched. CDR3 sequence: CASRRGQGQDTQYF. As DNA, the CDR3 is TGTGCCAGCAGACGCGGACAGGGGCAAGATACGCAGTATTTT.

V usage is TRBV4-1 and J usage is TRBJ2-1, with TRBD2 matching over 12 bases. The V and J ends lost 1 base and 5 bases, in that order; junction bases with no gene match: 9. Germline CDR1 is MGHRA and CDR2 is YSYEKL. This CDR3 has 18 amino acids. CDR3 sequence reads: CASSQGGASGGAHNEQFF. CDR3 DNA: TGCGCCAGCAGCCAAGGGGGTGCTAGCGGGGGGGCTCACAATGAGCAGTTCTTC.

The chain links TRBV7-8 to TRBJ1-4, with 8 bases identical to TRBD1. The V segment lost 1 base and the J segment 7 bases; nucleotides outside the gene matches: 2. The CDR3 runs to 14 residues. Germline V gene sequence: CDR1 SGHVS, CDR2 FQNEAQ. CDR3 sequence (DNA): TGTGCCAGCAGCTTAGGGACAGGGAGTGAAAAACTGTTTTTT. The encoded protein is CASSLGTGSEKLFF.

The chain recombines TRBV28 with TRBJ1-2, with 10 bases matching TRBD1. V trimming: 5 bases; J trimming: 4 bases; junction bases outside the gene matches: 7. The CDR3 runs 15 residues. Looked up from germline, CDR1 is MDHEN and CDR2 is SYDVKM. CDR3 sequence: CASSPGTGEVYGYTF. The CDR3 DNA reads TGTGCCAGCAGTCCCGGGACAGGGGAGGTCTATGGCTACACCTTC.

This sequence joins TRBV28 and TRBJ2-2; TRBD1 is a possible D gene (5 bases). Germline CDR1 MDHEN, CDR2 SYDVKM. The V end lost 5 bases, the J end lost 1 base, and 17 bases lay between the germline ends. The CDR3 has 17 amino acids. CDR3: CASSPPVWGQNTGELFF. The CDR3 DNA sequence: TGTGCCAGCAGTCCCCCCGTATGGGGCCAGAACACCGGGGAGCTGTTTTTT.

The chain joins TRBV7-8 to TRBJ2-1; tentatively, D is TRBD2 (5 bases). The CDR3 sequence is 15 residues long. V lost 4 bases and J 7 bases, leaving 17 bases between the germline ends. The germline V gene has CDR1 SGHVS and CDR2 FQNEAQ. The CDR3, as DNA: TGTGCCAGCAGCTCCCTCCTTAGCGCGAGGAATGAGCAGTTCTTC. Protein: CASSSLLSARNEQFF. Using reference TRBV7-8 and TRBJ2-1 for the parts outside the CDR3, the full variable domain is GAGVSQSPRYKVAKRGQDVALRCDPISGHVSLFWYQQALGQGPEFLTYFQNEAQLDKSGLPSDRFFAERPEGSVSTLKIQRTQQEDSAVYLCASSSLLSARNEQFFGPGTRLTVL.

This chain connects TRBV28 to TRBJ1-5; D is uncertain. Germline assignment: CDR1 MDHEN and CDR2 SYDVKM. Trimming cost V 3 bases and J 4 bases, with 13 bases left between them. The CDR3 has 15 amino acids. The CDR3: CASSFGRKGNQPQHF. The CDR3 coding sequence is TGTGCCAGCAGTTTTGGGAGGAAAGGGAATCAGCCCCAGCATTTT.

Only a few counts were recorded for this clone. The rearrangement links TRBV7-3 to TRBJ2-1, with a possible D match to TRBD2 (6 bases). Trimming shortened V by 3 bases and J by 1 base, and 7 bases separated the two germline ends. Germline loops: CDR1 SGHTA, CDR2 FQGTGA. This CDR3 is built from 14 residues. The CDR3 spells CASSFGGSYNEQFF. CDR3 DNA: TGTGCCAGCAGCTTCGGGGGTTCCTACAATGAGCAGTTCTTC.

The count of this clone is one. This chain connects TRBV6-4 to TRBJ2-7; 7 nucleotides agree with TRBD2. The junction had 5 bases not matched to a gene; V was cut back by 4 bases and J by 2 bases. Looked up from germline, CDR1 is MRHNA and CDR2 is SNTAGT. The CDR3 covers 14 residues. The CDR3 nucleotides read TGTGCCAGCAGTGTGTCTAGCGGAACCTACGAGCAGTACTTC. Translation gives CASSVSSGTYEQYF.

The gene calls are TRBV9 and TRBJ1-1; TRBD1 matches 7 bases. CDR3 length equals 15 residues. The ends lost 1 base at V and 0 bases at J; junction bases unmatched: 3. Germline V gene lookup returns CDR1 SGDLS and CDR2 YYNGEE. CDR3: CASSVWDSLNTEAFF. CDR3 DNA: TGTGCCAGCAGCGTATGGGACAGCTTGAACACTGAAGCTTTCTTT.

V is TRBV9 and J is TRBJ2-5; TRBD1 matches at 10 bases. The trim removed 4 bases at V and 5 bases at J, leaving 11 bases unmatched. Germline lookup yields CDR1 SGDLS and CDR2 YYNGEE. CDR3 length: 16 residues. The CDR3 reads CASSPHGTGDFETQYF. The CDR3 DNA reads TGTGCCAGCAGCCCCCATGGGACAGGGGATTTCGAGACCCAGTACTTC.